This entry features one T cell receptor (beta chain) sequence. CDR3 length equals 15 residues. V shed 0 bases and J 7 bases; nucleotides not matched to a gene: 5. Germline CDR1 reads LGHNA; CDR2 reads YSLEER. The data originate from a study of blood T cell repertoires in COVID-19. The overall study: There were acute and convalescent COVID-19 samples, and they came from the United States, Italy and Spain.

Per the study methods: Estimation of nucleated cell counts relied on the amplification of reference gene primers. Generated by immunoSEQ multiplex PCR, the TCRdb table keeps only in-frame clones and is missing some. The DNA gave D and trimming, while V, J and clone size come from that table. The top ten hold 3% of the sample, which has over 90,000 clones, roughly 86% seen once. The rearrangement uses TRBV4-3 and TRBJ2-7; 11 bases are shared with TRBD2. Sequencing used peripheral blood. The origin of this receptor is a man aged 50 to 60 with active or convalescent COVID-19. Here the CDR3 reads CASSQDSGGAEEQYF. The CDR3 DNA is TGCGCCAGCAGCCAAGATAGCGGGGGGGCTGAAGAGCAGTACTTC.